The rows below give T cell receptor beta chains drawn from one sample of a study of cytomegalovirus exposure and HLA in healthy donors. Sequenced by immunoSEQ multiplex PCR; TCRdb stores in-frame clones only, minus some. Of 100,000 or so clones in the sample, approximately 80% were seen once. Sample: PBMCs. The receptors here all came from a woman under 30 in good health and CMV-seronegative. Each CDR3 is given with its conserved first and last residue. Each record gives: clone size, J gene, D gene, V gene, CDR3 DNA, CDR3 protein. D genes are given only for firm matches. For some rows the clone size is stated as once, few or many, or as a class when expanded; others skip it.

>NA|TRBJ2-3|NA|TRBV7-2
TGTGCCAGCAGCTTAGACGGGTTCGCAGATACGCAGTATTTT
CASSLDGFADTQYF
>NA|TRBJ2-7|TRBD1|TRBV5-4
TGTGCCAGCAGCTACGGGACAGGCTACGAGCAGTACTTC
CASSYGTGYEQYF
>NA|TRBJ2-3|TRBD2|TRBV7-9
TGTGCCAGCAGCTTATTCCTAGCGGGGGACACAGATACGCAGTATTTT
CASSLFLAGDTDTQYF
>NA|TRBJ1-5|NA|TRBV5-5
TGTGCCAGCAGCTTGGCGGGGAATCAGCCCCAGCATTTT
CASSLAGNQPQHF
>few|TRBJ2-7|NA|TRBV5-6
TGTGCCAGCAGCTACCGACACTCCTACGAGCAGTACTTC
CASSYRHSYEQYF
>once|TRBJ2-2|TRBD2|TRBV7-2
TGTGCCAGCAGCTTACTGGGACTAGCGGACAGGGGGGAGCTGTTTTTT
CASSLLGLADRGELFF
>once|TRBJ2-7|TRBD2|TRBV2
TGTGCCAGCAGTAAAGATCTAGCGGGGGATTACGAGCAGTACTTC
CASSKDLAGDYEQYF
>few|TRBJ1-4|NA|TRBV11-2
TGTGCCAGCAGCTCCGGTCGGAAACTGTTTTTT
CASSSGRKLFF
>NA|TRBJ1-2|NA|TRBV2
TGTGCCAGCAGCCTTAGTGGGGCAAACTATGGCTACACCTTC
CASSLSGANYGYTF
>NA|TRBJ2-2|TRBD1|TRBV14
TGTGCCAGCAGCCAAGGCCCCTTTTACCGAGGACAGGGAAACACCGGGGAGCTGTTTTTT
CASSQGPFYRGQGNTGELFF
>NA|TRBJ2-3|NA|TRBV4-1
TGCGCCAGCAGCCAAGATGGGAAGGGGATCAGGCCCACAGATACGCAGTATTTT
CASSQDGKGIRPTDTQYF
>NA|TRBJ2-3|NA|TRBV28
TGTGCCAGCGTACTCCGGGACTTCACAGATACGCAGTATTTT
CASVLRDFTDTQYF
>NA|TRBJ2-2|TRBD2|TRBV28
TGTGCCAGCGGACGGGTCGGGAGGGTAGGCACCGGGGAGCTGTTTTTT
CASGRVGRVGTGELFF
>NA|TRBJ2-7|TRBD1|TRBV28
TGTGCCAGCAGCCAGGGACAGGGCTACGAGCAGTACTTC
CASSQGQGYEQYF
>once|TRBJ2-1|TRBD2|TRBV6-1
TGTGCCAGCAGTGAAGCCTGGACTAGCGGGATTTACAATGAGCAGTTCTTC
CASSEAWTSGIYNEQFF
>NA|TRBJ2-1|NA|TRBV19
TGTGCCAGTAGTATAAGCCCCGGGACATACAATGAGCAGTTCTTC
CASSISPGTYNEQFF
>NA|TRBJ1-2|NA|TRBV7-9
TGTGCCAGCAGCTTAGGCGGTACAGGGAAACGCTATGGCTACACCTTC
CASSLGGTGKRYGYTF
>NA|TRBJ2-3|NA|TRBV27
TGTGCCAGCAGATCCCGCCCGAACTCGGACTTAGCTGTGCATTTT
CASRSRPNSDLAVHF
>NA|TRBJ2-1|TRBD2|TRBV6-6
TGTGCCAGCGCACTAGCGGGATACAATGAGCAGTTCTTC
CASALAGYNEQFF
>NA|TRBJ2-3|TRBD1|TRBV15
TGTGCCGCCTCGGACAGGGCCACAGATACGCAGTATTTT
CAASDRATDTQYF
>NA|TRBJ1-5|NA|TRBV15
TGTGCCACCAGCAGAGTGGACGGGGGTAATCAGCCCCAGCATTTT
CATSRVDGGNQPQHF
>NA|TRBJ1-1|TRBD1|TRBV7-3
TGTGCCAGCAGCCGACGAGGACAGGGAGGCACTGAAGCTTTCTTT
CASSRRGQGGTEAFF
>NA|TRBJ1-1|NA|TRBV5-1
TGCGCCAGCAGCTATACAGGGTTGAACACTGAAGCTTTCTTT
CASSYTGLNTEAFF
>NA|TRBJ2-1|TRBD2|TRBV4-1
TGCGCCAGCAGCCAAGGACGGGCGACTAGCGGGAGGGAGCAGTTCTTC
CASSQGRATSGREQFF
>NA|TRBJ2-3|NA|TRBV28
TGTGCCAGCAGTTTATCGACGATTTTGAGGGATACGCAGTATTTT
CASSLSTILRDTQYF
>NA|TRBJ2-1|NA|TRBV27
TGTGCCAGCAGTTTGAGGTCCTACAATGAGCAGTTCTTC
CASSLRSYNEQFF
>NA|TRBJ1-5|NA|TRBV7-5
TGTGCCAGAAGCCTACCGGGACAGGGACCGGGCCAGCCCCAGCATTTT
CARSLPGQGPGQPQHF
>NA|TRBJ2-1|TRBD2|TRBV7-3
TGTGCCAGCAGCTTAGTGGCCGGGACTAGCGGGAGCAATGAGCAGTTCTTC
CASSLVAGTSGSNEQFF
>NA|TRBJ2-2|NA|TRBV10-3
TGTGCCATCCTCGGGACACTCAACACCGGGGAGCTGTTTTTT
CAILGTLNTGELFF
>NA|TRBJ1-1|NA|TRBV18
TGTGCCAGCTCCCCGGGGGAGACTGAAGCTTTCTTT
CASSPGETEAFF
>NA|TRBJ1-1|NA|TRBV7-3
TGTGCCAGCAGCTTAAATCCTCTTTGGGGGGACACTGAAGCTTTCTTT
CASSLNPLWGDTEAFF
>NA|TRBJ2-7|TRBD2|TRBV5-4
TGTGCCAGCAGCTTGCGGCTAGCGGGAGACCGCTACGAGCAGTACTTC
CASSLRLAGDRYEQYF
>once|TRBJ2-1|TRBD2|TRBV7-2
TGTGCCAGCAGCTCGCCGGGACTAGCCTACAATGAGCAGTTCTTC
CASSSPGLAYNEQFF
>NA|TRBJ2-7|TRBD1|TRBV2
TGTGCCAGCAGCCGGGACAGGAGCTCCTACGAGCAGTACTTC
CASSRDRSSYEQYF
>NA|TRBJ2-7|TRBD1|TRBV6-5
TGTGCCAGCGGAACCGGGACAGGGCCCTACGAGCAGTACTTC
CASGTGTGPYEQYF
>NA|TRBJ2-7|TRBD1|TRBV5-3
TGTGCCAGAAGCTTTGACAGGGGTAGAGCCTACGAGCAGTACTTC
CARSFDRGRAYEQYF
>NA|TRBJ2-1|TRBD1|TRBV7-9
TGTGCCAGCAGCTTCTCAAACTACCGGGACAGCCTATACAATGAGCAGTTCTTC
CASSFSNYRDSLYNEQFF